This T cell receptor (beta chain) comes out of a study of CD8 T cells in ankylosing spondylitis. The germline CDR1 and CDR2 sequences are GTSNPN and SVGIG (reference sequence). Trimming pared 5 bases from V and 5 bases from J, leaving 15 bases between. The CDR3 runs 13 residues. TCRdb reprocessed the 5' RACE reads via MiXCR and lists one record per CDR3 protein. The profile covers 400,000 or so distinct CDR3 sequences, with 25% to 30% appearing a single time and over 0.8% taken by the ten largest. The sample holds a few counts of this clonotype. Its antigen is unidentified. Study results and caveats: A TCR beta motif of about 8 highly homologous variants seemed to mark ankylosing spondylitis blood.

V usage is TRBV30 and J usage is TRBJ1-1; D gene ambiguous. The TCR sequence derives from a male donor with ankylosing spondylitis. Sample: blood, either unsorted or a sorted T cell fraction (not recorded which). The CDR3 DNA reads TGTGCCTGGGCTAGAGGGATTCGAACTGAAGCTTTCTTT. Residues: CAWARGIRTEAFF.